The present TCR beta chain was sequenced within a study of T cell clonality in common variable immunodeficiency. Most patients and controls had Caucasian heritage. Replacement immunoglobulin had been given to every CVID subject for at least one year. Blood samples were heparinized, roughly 5 to 8 ml per donor. Here immunoSEQ multiplex PCR was the method, and the copy in TCRdb shows in-frame clones only, minus some. Observed in the sample are over 20,000 clones, none of them singletons. The CDR3 has 14 residues. Per the germline V gene, CDR1 is SNHLY and CDR2 is FYNNEI. V was cut by 4 bases and J by 5 bases, with 11 bases left in between. Study outcomes and limitations: In common variable immunodeficiency, TCR beta chains reportedly carried fewer deletions and N-nucleotide insertions. The cause of increased CVID clonality remains unclear without subpopulation sequencing.

In this sample, this clone turned up a few times. Its antigen remains unidentified. The sequence runs out 3 residues before the end of the CDR3; the remainder is reconstructed from the germline J gene. The material sequenced was peripheral blood mononuclear cells. The chain joins TRBV2 to TRBJ2-2; TRBD1 is a possible D gene (5 bases). The TCR was taken from a human donor with common variable immunodeficiency. CDR3 sequence: CASSAVRGTGELFF. The CDR3 bases that were read are TGTGCCAGCAGTGCGGTTAGGGGTACCGGGGAG.